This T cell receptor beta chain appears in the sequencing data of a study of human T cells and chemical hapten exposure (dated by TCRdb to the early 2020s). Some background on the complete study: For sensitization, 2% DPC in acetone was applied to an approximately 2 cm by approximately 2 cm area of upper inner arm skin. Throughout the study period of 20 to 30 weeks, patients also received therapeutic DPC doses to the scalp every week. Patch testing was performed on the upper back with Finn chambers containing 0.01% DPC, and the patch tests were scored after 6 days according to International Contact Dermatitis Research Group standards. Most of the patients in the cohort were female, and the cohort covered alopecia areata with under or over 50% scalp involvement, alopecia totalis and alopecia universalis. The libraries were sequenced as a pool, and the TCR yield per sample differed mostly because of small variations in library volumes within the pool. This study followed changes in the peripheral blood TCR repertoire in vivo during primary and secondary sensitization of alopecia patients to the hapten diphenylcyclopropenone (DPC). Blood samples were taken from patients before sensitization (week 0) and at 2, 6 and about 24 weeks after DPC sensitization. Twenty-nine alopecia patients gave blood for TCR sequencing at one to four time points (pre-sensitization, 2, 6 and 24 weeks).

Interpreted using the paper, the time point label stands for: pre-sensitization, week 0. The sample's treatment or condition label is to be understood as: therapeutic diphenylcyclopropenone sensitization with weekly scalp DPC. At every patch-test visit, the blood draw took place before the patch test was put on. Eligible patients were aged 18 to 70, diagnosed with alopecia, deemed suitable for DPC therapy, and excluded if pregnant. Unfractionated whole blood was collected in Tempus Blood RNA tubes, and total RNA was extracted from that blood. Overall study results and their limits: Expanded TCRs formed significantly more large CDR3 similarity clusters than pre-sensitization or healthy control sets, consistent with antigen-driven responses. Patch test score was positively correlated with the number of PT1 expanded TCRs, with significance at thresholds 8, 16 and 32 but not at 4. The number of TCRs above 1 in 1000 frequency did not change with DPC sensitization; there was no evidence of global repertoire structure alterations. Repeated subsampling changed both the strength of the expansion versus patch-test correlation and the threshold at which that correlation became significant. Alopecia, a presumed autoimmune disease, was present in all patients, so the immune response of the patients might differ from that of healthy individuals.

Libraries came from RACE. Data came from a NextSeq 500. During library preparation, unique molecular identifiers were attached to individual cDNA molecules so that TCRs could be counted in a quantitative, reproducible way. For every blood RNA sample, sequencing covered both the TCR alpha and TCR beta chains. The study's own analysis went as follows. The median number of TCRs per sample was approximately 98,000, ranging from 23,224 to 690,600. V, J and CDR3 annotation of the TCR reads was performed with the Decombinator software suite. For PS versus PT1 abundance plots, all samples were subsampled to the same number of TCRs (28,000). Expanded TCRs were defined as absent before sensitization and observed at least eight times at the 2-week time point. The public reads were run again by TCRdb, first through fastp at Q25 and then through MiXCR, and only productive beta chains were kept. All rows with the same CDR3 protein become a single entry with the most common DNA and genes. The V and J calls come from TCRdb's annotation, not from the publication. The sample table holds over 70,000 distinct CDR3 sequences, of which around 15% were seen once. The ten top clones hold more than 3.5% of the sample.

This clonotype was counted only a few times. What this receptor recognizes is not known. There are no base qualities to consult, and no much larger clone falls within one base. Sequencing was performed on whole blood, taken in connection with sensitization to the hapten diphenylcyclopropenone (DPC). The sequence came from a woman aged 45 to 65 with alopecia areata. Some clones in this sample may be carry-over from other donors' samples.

The CDR3: CASSLAREPYEQYF. The bases are TGTGCCAGCAGCTTAGCCAGGGAACCCTACGAGCAGTACTTC. The chain links TRBV7-8 with TRBJ2-7, and TRBD1 may be the D gene, going by 5 matching bases. Sequences SGHVS (CDR1) and FQNEAQ (CDR2) are obtained from the germline V gene. Taken from cysteine to phenylalanine, the CDR3 has 14 residues. Only the CDR3 region is kept as DNA, spanning 42 bases read in frame from base 1. V is pared back by 0 bases and J by 2 bases, with 8 bases lying between the germline termini.